The 10 T cell receptor beta chains reported below all come from one sample, sequenced in a study of blood T cell repertoires in COVID-19. Profiling relied on immunoSEQ multiplex PCR, and the TCRdb table lists in-frame clones only, not all of them. The data show 70,000 to 95,000 clones, 60% to 80% seen once. Source material: peripheral blood. The receptors derive from a man aged 60 to 75 with COVID-19, enrolled during active disease.

CDR3: CASSYTGGQETQYF. The CDR3 nucleotides read TGCGCCAGCAGCTATACCGGGGGCCAAGAGACCCAGTACTTC. The V call is TRBV5-1, the J call TRBJ2-5, with D perhaps TRBD2 (6 bases). Germline-derived CDR1 and CDR2 are SGHRS and YFSETQ. The CDR3 extends over 14 amino acids. Trimming took 3 bases from V and 1 from J, leaving 10 bases between them.

The V and J genes are TRBV5-6 and TRBJ1-1, with 10 nucleotides matching TRBD1. The CDR3 is 14 amino acids. V dropped 4 bases and J dropped 4; count of bases not matched to a gene: 4. Germline CDR1 SGHDT, CDR2 YYEEEE. The CDR3, as DNA: TGTGCCAGCAGCCGGGACAGGGGAGTCACTGAAGCTTTCTTT. It yields the protein CASSRDRGVTEAFF.

The chain joins TRBV6-6 to TRBJ1-5; the match to TRBD1 covers 7 bases. After removal of 9 bases from V and 5 bases from J, the junction contained 7 bases not matched to a gene. This CDR3 comprises 13 residues. The V gene's germline CDR1 is MNHNY and CDR2 SVGAGI (reference sequence). CDR3 coding DNA: TGTGCCAGTACAGGGGCCCCTTATCAGCCCCAGCATTTT. Translation gives CASTGAPYQPQHF.

V usage is TRBV4-1 and J usage is TRBJ2-5, with D tentatively TRBD1 (6 bases). Germline loops: CDR1 MGHRA, CDR2 YSYEKL. This CDR3 contains 17 residues. Between the trimmed V and J ends, which lost 2 bases and 2 bases, there was a span of 18 bases. The CDR3 is CASSQYPMTGLQETQYF. CDR3 in DNA: TGCGCCAGCAGCCAATACCCAATGACAGGACTTCAAGAGACCCAGTACTTC.

The chain joins TRBV6-5 to TRBJ2-7; D is perhaps TRBD1 (6 bases). This CDR3 has 16 amino acids. The germline V gene has CDR1 MNHEY and CDR2 SVGAGI. The V and J ends lost 4 bases and 3 bases respectively, with 19 bases between them. The CDR3 bases are TGTGCCAGCAGTTCTCAGGGGTTGCGCGGAGACTACGAGCAGTACTTC. Amino acid sequence: CASSSQGLRGDYEQYF.

The chain links TRBV5-4 to TRBJ2-5; 16 positions match TRBD2. The CDR3 is made up of 18 amino acids. Per the germline V gene, CDR1 is SGHNT and CDR2 is YYREEE (reference sequence). V shed 3 bases, J shed 5 bases, and the junction held 10 bases outside the gene matches. The DNA for the CDR3 is TGTGCCAGCAGCTGGGGGACTAGCGGGAGGGCCGAGCGGGAGACCCAGTACTTC. The encoded protein is CASSWGTSGRAERETQYF.

The V and J genes are TRBV5-1 and TRBJ2-1; 10 bases align to TRBD1. J was trimmed by 9 bases and V by 4 bases; bases with no gene match: 7. The CDR3 totals 14 residues. Germline CDR1 and CDR2: SGHRS and YFSETQ. In DNA form, the CDR3 reads TGCGCCAGCAGCCCTCGGACAGGGGGGATTGAGCAGTTCTTC. Amino acids: CASSPRTGGIEQFF. Drawing the rest from reference TRBV5-1 and TRBJ2-1, the complete variable domain is KAGVTQTPRYLIKTRGQQVTLSCSPISGHRSVSWYQQTPGQGLQFLFEYFSETQRNKGNFPGRFSGRQFSNSRSEMNVSTLELGDSALYLCASSPRTGGIEQFFGPGTRLTVL.

The rearrangement links TRBV5-6 to TRBJ2-7, with D perhaps TRBD1 (5 bases). Trimming cost V 0 bases and J 6 bases, with 7 bases left between them. There are 12 residues in the CDR3. From germline, CDR1 is SGHDT and CDR2 YYEEEE. The CDR3, as DNA: TGTGCCAGCAGCTTGGGAAGGGGCGAGCAGTACTTC. Translating it yields CASSLGRGEQYF.

The rearrangement joins TRBV20-1 to TRBJ2-1; the match to TRBD2 covers 9 bases. Losses at the gene ends were 3 bases for V and 2 bases for J; bases not matched to a gene: 5. This CDR3 contains 15 residues. The germline gives CDR1 DFQATT, CDR2 SNEGSKA (reference sequence). The CDR3 nucleotides read TGCAGTGCTAGTTTTAGCGGGGGAACCTACAATGAGCAGTTCTTC. This translates into CSASFSGGTYNEQFF.

This chain links TRBV9 with TRBJ2-3, with TRBD2 matching 14 bases. V was pared by 4 bases and J by 4 bases, with 11 bases of the junction left unmatched. The CDR3 runs to 18 residues. The germline V gene encodes CDR1 SGDLS and CDR2 YYNGEE. The CDR3 DNA reads TGTGCCAGCAGCCGATTCCCCCTGACTAGCGGGGGGGCAGATACGCAGTATTTT. This sequence encodes CASSRFPLTSGGADTQYF.